The 18 T cell receptor beta chains presented below share a single source sample, sequenced in a study of cytomegalovirus exposure and HLA in healthy donors. The study ran its PCR with 60 Vbeta and 13 Jbeta primers. Some clones are missing from TCRdb's copy, which holds only in-frame ones; the method was immunoSEQ multiplex PCR. The sample lists some 130,000 clones; around 80% were seen once. Source material: PBMCs. These receptor sequences come from a woman between 45 and 60 years old in good health and CMV-seropositive.

This chain joins TRBV7-8 and TRBJ1-1, with a tentative D call TRBD1 (5 bases). In germline, CDR1 is SGHVS, CDR2 FQNEAQ. V lost 7 bases and J lost 4, with 19 bases in between. The CDR3 is 15 amino acids. CDR3 sequence: CASTSGDFGGTEAFF. CDR3 nucleotides: TGTGCCAGCACGTCCGGGGACTTTGGGGGCACTGAAGCTTTCTTT.

The genes are TRBV18 and TRBJ2-1; D not resolved. The V end was cut by 3 bases, the J end by 3 bases, with 12 bases between. There are 15 residues in the CDR3. CDR1 and CDR2 from the germline V gene are KGHSH and LQKENI. The DNA of the CDR3 is TGTGCCAGCTCACCTGGAGTAGCAGACTACAATGAGCAGTTCTTC. This encodes CASSPGVADYNEQFF.

J is TRBJ2-1 and V is TRBV28; no firm D call. CDR1 and CDR2 from the germline V gene are MDHEN and SYDVKM. The germline V and J ends were trimmed by 5 bases and 9 bases, with 8 bases remaining between them. The CDR3 spans 11 residues. The CDR3 DNA sequence: TGTGCCAGCAGTCCCCGGAGTGAGCAGTTCTTC. This sequence encodes CASSPRSEQFF.

This sequence joins TRBV7-9 and TRBJ1-1, with 7 nucleotides matching TRBD1. Germline assignment: CDR1 SEHNR and CDR2 FQNEAQ (reference sequence). The junction had 7 bases not matched to a gene; V was cut back by 5 bases and J by 4 bases. The CDR3 is made up of 14 amino acids. CDR3 nucleotides: TGTGCCAGCAGCCCGGGACAGATCTCCACTGAAGCTTTCTTT. Its translation: CASSPGQISTEAFF. Combining the CDR3 with reference TRBV7-9 and TRBJ1-1 gives the whole variable domain DTGVSQNPRHKITKRGQNVTFRCDPISEHNRLYWYRQTLGQGPEFLTYFQNEAQLEKSRLLSDRFSAERPKGSFSTLEIQRTEQGDSAMYLCASSPGQISTEAFFGQGTRLTVV.

The rearrangement joins TRBV4-2 to TRBJ2-3; D perhaps matches TRBD2 (6 bases). The V and J ends lost 1 base and 8 bases respectively, with 13 bases between them. Germline V CDR1 and CDR2: LGHNA, YNFKEQ. This CDR3 spans 14 amino acids. Written as DNA, the CDR3 is TGTGCCAGCAGCCAAGGTGGGGACTCTTCTACGCAGTATTTT. This encodes CASSQGGDSSTQYF.

V gene TRBV30 combines with J gene TRBJ1-3; TRBD1 aligns across 7 bases. Germline trimming cut 6 bases from V and 4 bases from J; bases unmatched to any gene: 9. The CDR3 has 14 residues. Germline-derived CDR1 and CDR2 are GTSNPN and SVGIG (reference sequence). The CDR3 loop reads CACFPRDRGNTIYF. CDR3 bases: TGTGCCTGTTTCCCCCGGGACAGAGGAAACACCATATATTTT.

This sequence joins TRBV10-3 and TRBJ1-3; D not certain. Between the trimmed V and J ends, which lost 2 bases and 4 bases, there was a span of 12 bases. Germline-derived CDR1 and CDR2 are ENHRY and SYGVKD. The CDR3 has 15 amino acids. The CDR3 spells CAISEGRGAGNTIYF. As DNA, the CDR3 is TGTGCCATCAGTGAGGGTCGGGGAGCGGGAAACACCATATATTTT.

The chain uses TRBV2 and TRBJ2-1, with TRBD2 matching 10 bases. V gave up 5 bases and J gave up 6 bases; unmatched junction bases: 7. Germline CDR1 is SNHLY and CDR2 is FYNNEI. The CDR3 is made up of 15 amino acids. CDR3 region: CASSITSGDVNEQFF. The CDR3 DNA follows: TGTGCCAGCAGTATCACTAGCGGGGATGTCAATGAGCAGTTCTTC.

This clone was counted a single time. V is TRBV28 and J is TRBJ1-5; TRBD1 might be the D (5 bases). V was clipped by 3 bases and J by 3 bases, with 9 bases between them. In germline, CDR1 is MDHEN, CDR2 SYDVKM. There are 14 residues in the CDR3. The CDR3 DNA reads as TGTGCCAGCAGTTTTCAGGGTCCCAATCAGCCCCAGCATTTT. Protein: CASSFQGPNQPQHF.

The rearrangement joins TRBV7-9 to TRBJ1-6, with D possibly TRBD1 on 5 matching bases. Germline CDR1 and CDR2: SEHNR and FQNEAQ (reference sequence). The V and J ends lost 3 bases and 1 base respectively, with 7 bases between them. The CDR3 totals 15 residues. DNA for the CDR3: TGTGCCAGCAGCTTGGAGGGGTCCTATAATTCACCCCTCCACTTT. It yields the protein CASSLEGSYNSPLHF.

The chain employs TRBV7-2 and TRBJ2-7; perhaps TRBD2 as D (5 bases). V was cut by 4 bases and J by 4 bases, with 8 bases left in between. This CDR3 comprises 12 residues. CDR1 is SGHTA, CDR2 FQGNSA, per germline. Here the CDR3 DNA reads TGTGCCAGCAGCTCGCGGGTATACGAGCAGTACTTC. It yields the protein CASSSRVYEQYF.

The V call is TRBV1, the J call TRBJ2-3; the table calls TRBD2, which could not be checked here. TRBV1 is listed as a pseudogene. This CDR3 comprises 17 residues. The chain's CDR3 is CTSSQVGTSGRTDTQYF. The CDR3 nucleotides read TGCACCAGCAGCCAAGTCGGGACTAGCGGGCGCACAGATACGCAGTATTTT.

In DNA, the CDR3 is TGTGCCATCAGGCCCCGGGGTAACTCTGGAAACACCATATATTTT. It yields the protein CAIRPRGNSGNTIYF. The chain links TRBV10-3 to TRBJ1-3; D gene unclear. Trimming pared 6 bases from V and 0 bases from J, leaving 12 bases between. CDR1 and CDR2 from the germline V gene are ENHRY and SYGVKD. CDR3 size: 15 residues.

The chain links TRBV10-3 to TRBJ2-3, with 9 bases matching TRBD2. Unmatched junction bases numbered 14, after V lost 3 bases and J lost 1 base. Per the germline V gene, CDR1 is ENHRY and CDR2 is SYGVKD. This CDR3 has 19 amino acids. CDR3 nucleotide sequence: TGTGCCATCAGTGATCTTCTAGCGGGGCTCCTCATGGGCACAGATACGCAGTATTTT. Translating it yields CAISDLLAGLLMGTDTQYF.

This clone was counted only a few times. The chain joins TRBV7-2 to TRBJ2-7, with 7 nucleotides matching TRBD2. J gave up 3 bases and V 5 bases, and 13 bases lay outside the gene matches. CDR3 size: 16 residues. The germline V gene has CDR1 SGHTA and CDR2 FQGNSA. DNA for the CDR3: TGTGCCAGCAGCCCGAGCCGCCCTAGCGGTAACTACGAGCAGTACTTC. Translated: CASSPSRPSGNYEQYF.

The chain is built from TRBV5-4 and TRBJ1-5; D might be TRBD1 (5 bases). CDR1 and CDR2 from the germline V gene are SGHNT and YYREEE (reference sequence). There are 13 residues in the CDR3. The V end lost 2 bases, the J end lost 7 bases, and 10 bases lay between the germline ends. The chain's CDR3 is CASSLAGNQPQHF. The CDR3 nucleotides are TGTGCCAGCAGCTTAGCAGGGAACCAGCCCCAGCATTTT.

This chain joins TRBV21-1 and TRBJ1-1; TRBD1 was called by the table and not checked on the DNA. TRBV21-1 is a recognized pseudogene. The CDR3 sequence is 15 residues long. CDR3 DNA sequence: TGTGCCAGCAGCAAAAGGGACAGCCACAACACTGAAGCTTTCTTT. Translating it yields CASSKRDSHNTEAFF.

The V and J genes are TRBV18 and TRBJ2-2, with TRBD2 matching 8 bases. CDR1 is KGHSH, CDR2 LQKENI, per germline. The CDR3 consists of 16 residues. The ends lost 2 bases at V and 3 bases at J; junction bases unmatched: 5. The CDR3 here is CASSPRGLVDTGELFF. DNA for the CDR3: TGTGCCAGCTCACCAAGGGGACTAGTCGACACCGGGGAGCTGTTTTTT.